The 6 T cell receptor beta chains given below trace back to one sample, sequenced in a study of T-cell memory formation after mild COVID-19. TCRdb re-called the 5' RACE reads through MiXCR, storing one row per CDR3 protein. The sample includes under 300,000 distinct CDR3 sequences, less than 9.5% of them seen just once. The material sequenced was PBMCs or a T cell subset sorted from them (not recorded which). Receptors originate from a young man who had mild COVID-19 (a few samples of this study predate the infection). Cell type and time point are not known.

The sample holds a few counts of this clonotype. The gene calls are TRBV7-9 and TRBJ2-1; D is unresolved. This CDR3 contains 11 residues. V shed 8 bases and J shed 9 bases, with 11 bases lying between them. Germline CDR1 and CDR2: SEHNR and FQNEAQ (reference sequence). The CDR3 sequence is CASLILGEQFF. Here the CDR3 DNA reads TGTGCCAGCCTAATACTCGGTGAGCAGTTCTTC.

This clonotype was counted only a few times. V gene TRBV4-2 combines with J gene TRBJ2-5; 7 bases agree with TRBD1. This CDR3 region has 14 residues. Germline V CDR1 and CDR2: LGHNA, YNFKEQ. With 3 bases clipped from V and 4 bases from J, the junction kept 5 bases outside the gene matches. The DNA of the CDR3 is TGTGCCAGCAGCCAGGGACAGAGGGGAGAGACCCAGTACTTC. It is translated as CASSQGQRGETQYF.

About this clonotype itself: This could be a read error, since a much larger clone is one nucleotide away. The J gene is TRBJ2-4, the V gene TRBV28; no definite D call. This CDR3 comprises 16 residues. The V and J ends lost 6 bases and 0 bases respectively, with 15 bases between them. Looked up from germline, CDR1 is MDHEN and CDR2 is SYDVKM. The CDR3 spells CASSRTRLQAKNIQYF. CDR3 nucleotide sequence: TGTGCCAGCAGCCGCACACGACTCCAAGCCAAAAACATTCAGTACTTC. The full variable domain, its missing parts supplied by reference TRBV28 and TRBJ2-4, is DVKVTQSSRYLVKRTGEKVFLECVQDMDHENMFWYRQDPGLGLRLIYFSYDVKMKEKGDIPEGYSVSREKKERFSLILESASTNQTSMYLCASSRTRLQAKNIQYFGAGTRLSVL.

This clonotype was seen ten or more times. The gene calls are TRBV11-2 and TRBJ2-5, with 13 bases fitting TRBD2. The trim removed 5 bases at V and 5 bases at J, leaving 11 bases unmatched. CDR1 and CDR2 (germline): SGHAT, FQNNGV. The CDR3 loop spans 17 amino acids. The CDR3, as DNA: TGTGCCAGCAGCCCGGGACTAGCGGGGCTCCTGGGGGAGACCCAGTACTTC. Protein: CASSPGLAGLLGETQYF.

This clonotype was seen a handful of times. The CDR3 loop is CASSPSGAFGGSPLHF. The CDR3 DNA is TGTGCCAGTAGTCCAAGTGGAGCCTTCGGGGGATCACCCCTCCACTTT. The chain is built from TRBV19 and TRBJ1-6, with D possibly being TRBD1 (5 bases). Per the germline V gene, CDR1 is LNHDA and CDR2 is SQIVND (reference sequence). CDR3 length: 16 amino acids. V was pared by 5 bases and J by 10 bases, with 21 bases between.

The chain uses TRBV20-1 and TRBJ2-3; D gene ambiguous. CDR1 and CDR2 (germline): DFQATT, SNEGSKA (reference sequence). Trimming took 5 bases from V and 6 from J, leaving 18 bases between them. The CDR3 runs to 14 residues. CDR3 sequence: CSAEPAPGGDTQYF. The CDR3 DNA reads TGCAGTGCTGAACCGGCCCCGGGTGGGGATACGCAGTATTTT.